This TCR beta chain was captured by sequencing in a study of cytomegalovirus exposure and HLA in healthy donors. When sampled, the donors appeared nominally healthy, though they likely had unrecorded immune exposures. Between the trimmed V and J ends, which lost 0 bases and 0 bases, there was a span of 9 bases. The CDR3 runs to 15 residues. Germline V lookup: CDR1 GTSNPN, CDR2 SVGIG (reference sequence). Concerning this clone: Its antigen is currently unknown.

Study-level points and caveats: Later work associated 16,951 TCR beta sequences with HLA alleles at 0.05 false discovery rate. Previously analyzed data showed that most TCR beta V segments were productive at a frequency of about 90% or about 30%. When the data were analyzed later, several of the most significant clusters appeared to be linked to common viral pathogens.

This PCR relied on a set of 60 Vbeta primers and 13 Jbeta primers. The repertoire was sequenced with immunoSEQ multiplex PCR; TCRdb's copy has only in-frame clones and lacks some. The sample comprises about 170,000 clones, around 76% of which are singletons, and approximately 2% rests with the top ten. This receptor was obtained from a female donor in good health and CMV-seronegative. The rearrangement links TRBV30 to TRBJ1-3; no firm D call. Source material: PBMCs. CDR3 residues: CAWSVPLSSGNTIYF. The CDR3, as DNA: TGTGCCTGGAGTGTACCGCTTAGCTCTGGAAACACCATATATTTT.